The present T cell receptor beta chain was sequenced within a study of neurological immune-mediated disorders (dated by TCRdb to the late 2010s). Describing the broader study: Among the roughly 34 multiple sclerosis patients, relapsing-remitting MS was present in some 31 and secondary progressive MS was present in 3. Peripheral blood TCR-beta repertoires from HTLV-I-associated myelopathy (HAM/TSP) patients, multiple sclerosis patients and healthy controls were compared by UMI-based sequencing. Alongside PBMC samples, the set of fewer than 110 TCR-beta libraries contained longitudinal samples, technical triplicates, and paired CD4+ and CD8+ T-cell subsets that had been sorted. The cohort comprised 68 subjects: around 15 HAM/TSP patients, 35 or so multiple sclerosis patients and around 20 healthy controls.

Study-wide findings and limitations: No identical CDR3 amino acid sequences were shared among expanded clones across subjects, suggesting private TCR-beta repertoires in all groups. In a phylogenetic analysis, the repertoires of 18 out of 34 MS patients fell into a single cluster of related CDR3 sequences, pointing to a possible signature at the repertoire level. No association of the MS cluster with clinical or MRI features was observed, and the need for larger cohorts was stated by the authors. The highest TCR clonal expansion was observed in HAM/TSP patients, whereas the lowest was observed in MS patients, even when compared with healthy controls.

For the unsorted PBMC libraries, 2 million PBMCs were stored in RNAlater at -80 degrees C until RNA extraction and were used to generate the libraries. Multiple sclerosis patients were enrolled in a US clinical protocol evaluating disease progression by magnetic resonance imaging. PBMCs were separated from peripheral blood using Ficoll-Hypaque density gradient centrifugation and then cryopreserved in liquid nitrogen. This clonotype was recorded many times. Its antigen has not been determined. No per-base quality is available; no much larger clone lies one base away. cDNA was synthesized by template-switch 5'RACE using a primer carrying a 10-nucleotide random unique molecular identifier by which each TCR transcript was tagged. Over 200 million TCR-beta sequences, covering 15-18 subjects, were produced in each sequencing run. Total RNA was extracted with the RNeasy kit. TCR-beta VDJ regions were amplified with primers for the TCR constant region and the 5'RACE anchor, using the KAPA Real-time Library Amplification kit. Sample indexes and Illumina adaptors were added in a first PCR, after which library yield was increased in a second PCR. After purification with Ampure beads, the TCR product of roughly 650 bp was size-selected on a 2% E-gel SizeSelection system. Before pooling, library quality was checked on a Bioanalyzer, concentration was measured with Qubit, and libraries were quantified with the Kapa Library Quantification kit. An Illumina HiSeq 2500 sequenced the libraries paired-end 2 x 150 bp. To increase sequence diversity, about 25-30% phiX was spiked into each library pool. As for the authors' bioinformatics: Quality-filtered reads were processed with the UMI-based MiGEC pipeline, which removed over 75% of raw TCR sequences during error correction. VDJ genes were aligned to IMGT germline references, and clonotypes were defined by unique CDR3 amino acid sequence plus V-J genes. Clonal expansion, Shannon diversity and CDR3 relatedness (CalcPairwiseDistances, ClusterSamples) were evaluated with VDJtools, and phylogenetic trees were built with CLCbio workbench. Expanded clones were defined as having at least 8 unique UMIs, based on coefficient-of-variation modelling across technical triplicates. The public reads were run again by TCRdb, first through fastp at Q25 and then through MiXCR, and only productive beta chains were kept. Under each unique CDR3 protein, matching rows form one entry showing the most common genes and DNA. In this record, the V and J calls reflect TCRdb's handling and not the investigators' own analysis. For this sample there are 55,000 to 85,000 distinct CDR3 sequences; 2.5% to 4% appear just once. The ten largest clones represent more than 4.5% of the sample.

V and J are truncated by 6 bases and 5 bases respectively, leaving an intervening sequence of 14 bases. CDR1 and CDR2 are drawn from the germline V gene: SQVTM, ANQGSEA. The CDR3 sequence holds 13 residues, the cysteine and phenylalanine included. Only the CDR3 DNA stays, 39 bases, in frame from base 1. The chain is assembled from TRBV29-1 and TRBJ2-1; the D gene is not confidently resolved. The sequence derives from a woman between 45 and 65 years old with multiple sclerosis. Sequencing used PBMCs. The CDR3 sequence is CSVDQPGHNEQFF. In nucleotides, the sequence is TGCAGCGTCGACCAACCGGGCCACAATGAGCAGTTCTTC.